Sequencing of this TCR beta chain was carried out in a study of CD8 T cells in Susac syndrome. With random hexamers, reverse transcription was performed on roughly 0.45 to 1 ug of RNA. The authors amplified TCR beta CDR3 across 54 Vbeta and 13 Jbeta using immunoSEQ multiplex PCR. TCRdb fed the immunoSEQ multiplex PCR reads into MiXCR, producing one record per CDR3 protein. The profile shows about 53,000 distinct CDR3 sequences, 95% of them singletons. Patients with Susac syndrome showed fulfilment of recently defined diagnostic criteria for definite or probable disease. The receptor was isolated from a human donor with Susac syndrome. Material: CD8+ T cells from PBMCs.

CDR3 DNA: TGTGCCAGCTCACCATTATTAAATTCGAACACCGGGGAGCTGTTTTTT. Amino acid sequence: CASSPLLNSNTGELFF. The V gene is TRBV18, the J gene TRBJ2-2; no definite D call. The CDR3 runs to 16 residues. The ends were cut back, 2 bases at V and 0 bases at J, with 10 bases in the middle. Germline-derived CDR1 and CDR2 are KGHSH and LQKENI.